These 28 T cell receptor beta chains share one sample of origin, sequenced in a study of T cell responses to AZD1222 COVID-19 vaccine. Generated by immunoSEQ multiplex PCR, the TCRdb table keeps only in-frame clones and is missing some. This sample has about 96,000 clones; roughly 90% occur once, and the top ten carry 26%. Sequences were derived from peripheral blood, sampled on day 0 of AZD1222 vaccination. The receptors come from an adult in good health.

V and J are TRBV27 and TRBJ1-6, with D unresolved. The germline gives CDR1 MNHEY, CDR2 SMNVEV (reference sequence). V was pared by 7 bases and J by 9 bases, with 19 bases between. The CDR3 runs 15 residues. This chain's CDR3 is CASKQHTPVGSPLHF. CDR3 DNA sequence: TGTGCCAGCAAACAGCATACACCCGTGGGTTCACCCCTCCACTTT.

The chain recombines TRBV7-2 with TRBJ2-2; D not certain. Trimming took off 4 bases at V and 5 bases at J, with 11 bases between the two ends. Germline V gene data show CDR1 as SGHTA and CDR2 as FQGNSA. CDR3 size: 14 residues. The CDR3 here is CASSSRTDTGELFF. In DNA, the CDR3 is TGTGCCAGCAGCTCGCGGACGGATACCGGGGAGCTGTTTTTT. Combining the CDR3 with reference TRBV7-2 and TRBJ2-2 gives the whole variable domain GAGVSQSPSNKVTEKGKDVELRCDPISGHTALYWYRQSLGQGLEFLIYFQGNSAPDKSGLPSDRFSAERTGGSVSTLTIQRTQQEDSAVYLCASSSRTDTGELFFGEGSRLTVL.

This chain joins TRBV5-1 and TRBJ2-3; 8 bases are a match to TRBD2. V lost 1 base to trimming and J lost 0 bases; unmatched junction nucleotides: 10. CDR3 size: 18 residues. Per germline, CDR1 SGHRS and CDR2 YFSETQ. The CDR3 sequence is CASSLSLGAGASTDTQYF. The CDR3 DNA is TGCGCCAGCAGCTTGTCCCTGGGAGCGGGAGCTAGCACAGATACGCAGTATTTT.

J is TRBJ2-2 and V is TRBV5-1, with 15 bases aligning to TRBD2. Per germline, CDR1 SGHRS and CDR2 YFSETQ. The CDR3 totals 17 residues. After removal of 4 bases from V and 7 bases from J, the junction contained 8 bases not matched to a gene. This CDR3 is CASSLGLAGGYGGELFF. The CDR3 DNA follows: TGCGCCAGCAGCCTCGGACTAGCGGGAGGGTATGGCGGGGAGCTGTTTTTT.

The chain is built from TRBV28 and TRBJ2-3; weak D call: TRBD1 (6 bases). CDR1 MDHEN and CDR2 SYDVKM come from the germline V gene. The CDR3 length is 14 residues. V lost 7 bases and J lost 2, with 13 bases in between. CDR3 sequence (DNA): TGTGCCAGCACCCTAGGACAGTTCACAGATACGCAGTATTTT. It encodes CASTLGQFTDTQYF. Full variable domain (remainder filled in from reference TRBV28 and TRBJ2-3): DVKVTQSSRYLVKRTGEKVFLECVQDMDHENMFWYRQDPGLGLRLIYFSYDVKMKEKGDIPEGYSVSREKKERFSLILESASTNQTSMYLCASTLGQFTDTQYFGPGTRLTVL.

The V gene is TRBV30, the J gene TRBJ2-3; 12 bases line up with TRBD2. Germline V gene lookup returns CDR1 GTSNPN and CDR2 SVGIG (reference sequence). The CDR3 is made up of 18 amino acids. After removal of 2 bases from V and 0 bases from J, the junction contained 9 bases not matched to a gene. The CDR3 protein is CAWSSGLAGGPSTDTQYF. The CDR3 DNA is TGTGCCTGGAGTAGTGGCCTAGCGGGAGGGCCTAGCACAGATACGCAGTATTTT.

A remark on this clone: The junction departs from germline at one end; a sequencing error may be responsible. V and J are TRBV7-7 and TRBJ2-2; 9 bases map to TRBD1. CDR3 length: 18 amino acids. Germline V lookup: CDR1 SSHAT, CDR2 FNYEAQ (reference sequence). The CDR3 DNA follows: TGTGCTAGCAGCTTACGGACAGGGGAATTCGGGGACACCGGGGAGCTGTTTTTT. It encodes CASSLRTGEFGDTGELFF.

The chain has TRBV19 and TRBJ2-3, with 10 bases aligning to TRBD2. There are 14 residues in the CDR3. Germline CDR1 is LNHDA and CDR2 is SQIVND (reference sequence). With 7 bases clipped from V and 4 bases from J, the junction kept 5 bases outside the gene matches. CDR3 DNA: TGTGCCAGTATGGGGGGACTAGCGCCAGATACGCAGTATTTT. The encoded protein is CASMGGLAPDTQYF.

The chain links TRBV5-1 to TRBJ2-5, with TRBD2 matching over 9 bases. The CDR3 consists of 16 residues. V was pared by 3 bases and J by 5 bases, with 11 bases of the junction left unmatched. Germline V gene sequence: CDR1 SGHRS, CDR2 YFSETQ. The CDR3 reads CASSSTPGTSLETQYF. The DNA for the CDR3 is TGCGCCAGCAGCTCAACTCCCGGGACTAGCCTTGAGACCCAGTACTTC.

This chain joins TRBV3-1 (or the pseudogene TRBV3-2) and TRBJ2-3; D unresolved. Germline CDR1 LGHDT, CDR2 YNNKEL (reference sequence). Trimming removed 0 bases from V and 1 base from J, with 11 bases in between. The CDR3 is 16 amino acids. CDR3 bases: TGTGCCAGCAGCCAAGATCGAGGTCGAGGCACAGATACGCAGTATTTT. Translating gives CASSQDRGRGTDTQYF.

The chain carries TRBV3-1 (or the pseudogene TRBV3-2) and TRBJ1-5, with D tentatively TRBD1 (5 bases). There are 16 residues in the CDR3. V lost 0 bases and J lost 0, with 9 bases in between. CDR1 LGHDT and CDR2 YNNKEL come from the germline V gene (reference sequence). The CDR3 loop is CASSQDGGYSNQPQHF. The DNA for the CDR3 is TGTGCCAGCAGCCAAGATGGGGGGTATAGCAATCAGCCCCAGCATTTT.

The J gene is TRBJ1-5, the V gene TRBV9; 7 nucleotides align to TRBD1. This CDR3 comprises 14 residues. CDR1 is SGDLS and CDR2 is YYNGEE in the germline V gene. The V segment lost 4 bases and the J segment 2 bases; nucleotides outside the gene matches: 3. CDR3 sequence (DNA): TGTGCCAGCAGCTCCGGGACAGGCAATCAGCCCCAGCATTTT. It specifies CASSSGTGNQPQHF.

The chain recombines TRBV14 with TRBJ1-2; D possibly corresponds to TRBD1 (5 bases). V lost 4 bases, J lost 2 bases, and 5 bases lay in between. CDR1 and CDR2 from the germline V gene are SGHDN and FVKESK. There are 12 residues in the CDR3. CDR3 loop: CASSRQNYGYTF. CDR3 bases: TGTGCCAGCAGCCGACAGAACTATGGCTACACCTTC.

As regards this clone: At one end, the junction sequence differs from germline, possibly due to a read error. The chain recombines TRBV28 with TRBJ2-7, with 10 positions matching TRBD1. CDR3 length: 13 amino acids. In germline, CDR1 is MDHEN, CDR2 SYDVKM. CDR3 in DNA: TGTGCCAGCAGTTTATCCGGGACAGGGGTATTGGACTTC. Translated, it gives CASSLSGTGVLDF.

The V gene is TRBV6-5, the J gene TRBJ1-2, with D possibly matching TRBD1 (6 bases). Trimming cost V 7 bases and J 4 bases, with 10 bases left between them. Per germline, CDR1 MNHEY and CDR2 SVGAGI. The CDR3 extends over 12 amino acids. In DNA form, the CDR3 reads TGTGCCAGCAAACAGGACAGCTATGGCTACACCTTC. This translates into CASKQDSYGYTF.

The rearrangement uses TRBV5-1 and TRBJ2-1; D possibly uses TRBD1 or TRBD2 (5 bases each). The CDR3 has 15 residues. Looked up from germline, CDR1 is SGHRS and CDR2 is YFSETQ. Trimming cost V 1 base and J 0 bases, with 8 bases left between them. The CDR3 here is CASSLTGPSYNEQFF. The CDR3 bases are TGCGCCAGCAGCTTGACGGGACCCTCCTACAATGAGCAGTTCTTC.

The rearrangement links TRBV9 to TRBJ2-4, with TRBD1 identical over 8 bases. The V segment lost 2 bases and the J segment 3 bases; nucleotides outside the gene matches: 7. CDR1 is SGDLS, CDR2 YYNGEE, per germline. The CDR3 has 16 amino acids. The DNA of the CDR3 is TGTGCCAGCAGCGTCAGTGCGACAGGGGTCAAAAACATTCAGTACTTC. It codes for CASSVSATGVKNIQYF.

This clone was detected only once. The J gene is TRBJ2-7, the V gene TRBV27, with 7 bases that match TRBD1. Trimming removed 5 bases from V and 6 bases from J; junction bases left unmatched: 7. CDR1 is MNHEY, CDR2 SMNVEV, per germline (reference sequence). This CDR3 is built from 13 residues. The CDR3 DNA sequence: TGTGCCAGCAGTCTTCGGGACAGTCCCGAGCAGTACTTC. Amino acid sequence: CASSLRDSPEQYF.

The J gene is TRBJ2-1, the V gene TRBV9; D not resolved. V shed 3 bases and J shed 2 bases, with 6 bases lying between them. This CDR3 is built from 13 residues. Germline V gene data show CDR1 as SGDLS and CDR2 as YYNGEE. The CDR3 loop reads CASSGPTYNEQFF. CDR3 DNA sequence: TGTGCCAGCAGCGGCCCTACCTACAATGAGCAGTTCTTC.

The chain couples TRBV11-2 to TRBJ2-3, with TRBD2 identical over 8 bases. Losses at the gene ends were 3 bases for V and 0 bases for J; bases not matched to a gene: 5. Per germline, CDR1 SGHAT and CDR2 FQNNGV. The CDR3 spans 16 residues. CDR3 coding DNA: TGTGCCAGCAGCTTTCTGCAGCGGGGGAGCACAGATACGCAGTATTTT. Translating it yields CASSFLQRGSTDTQYF.

This clone was seen once. The chain couples TRBV2 to TRBJ2-3; D is undetermined. V shed 7 bases and J shed 8 bases, with 16 bases lying between them. This CDR3 region has 13 residues. Germline V gives CDR1 SNHLY, CDR2 FYNNEI. CDR3 amino acids: CASTLVWGGTQYF. Written as DNA, the CDR3 is TGTGCCAGCACTCTGGTCTGGGGTGGTACGCAGTATTTT.

The chain links TRBV19 to TRBJ2-1, with 10 bases identical to TRBD2. The germline V gene has CDR1 LNHDA and CDR2 SQIVND (reference sequence). CDR3 length: 14 amino acids. V trimming: 6 bases; J trimming: 7 bases; junction bases outside the gene matches: 6. CDR3 coding DNA: TGTGCCAGTAGGAGAGCGGGAGGGGGAAATGAGCAGTTCTTC. This translates into CASRRAGGGNEQFF.

The chain recombines TRBV7-2 with TRBJ1-3; D is unclear. Germline assignment: CDR1 SGHTA and CDR2 FQGNSA. V lost 3 bases and J 0 bases, leaving 9 bases between the germline ends. The CDR3 contains 15 residues. In DNA form, the CDR3 reads TGTGCCAGCAGCTTTTTCACTTTCTCTGGAAACACCATATATTTT. Its protein is CASSFFTFSGNTIYF.

The gene calls are TRBV28 and TRBJ1-5, with a weak D call TRBD1 (5 bases). Germline lookup yields CDR1 MDHEN and CDR2 SYDVKM. The V and J ends lost 2 bases and 6 bases respectively, with 8 bases between them. The CDR3 sequence is 13 residues long. CDR3 in amino acids: CASSLEGFQPQHF. The CDR3 nucleotides read TGTGCCAGCAGTTTAGAGGGGTTTCAGCCCCAGCATTTT.

The gene calls are TRBV7-2 and TRBJ1-5, with 10 bases identical to TRBD1. Germline V CDR1 and CDR2: SGHTA, FQGNSA. V lost 1 base and J lost 2; bases outside the gene matches: 2. The CDR3 contains 16 residues. The CDR3 spells CASSLVGTGGNQPQHF. The CDR3 DNA reads TGTGCCAGCAGCTTAGTCGGGACAGGGGGCAATCAGCCCCAGCATTTT.

This clone was counted once. CDR3 sequence reads: CASSLAKGTGNTIYF. CDR3 bases: TGCGCCAGCAGCTTGGCTAAAGGGACTGGAAACACCATATATTTT. The chain has TRBV5-1 and TRBJ1-3, with D unclear. Germline assignment: CDR1 SGHRS and CDR2 YFSETQ. This CDR3 is built from 15 residues. V was pared by 0 bases and J by 2 bases, with 9 bases between.

The chain couples TRBV5-4 to TRBJ2-3, with no clear D. Germline-derived CDR1 and CDR2 are SGHNT and YYREEE (reference sequence). This CDR3 has 14 amino acids. Trimming removed 3 bases at V and 2 bases at J, with 10 bases between. The CDR3 sequence is CASSSDPTTDTQYF. The DNA of the CDR3 is TGTGCCAGCAGCTCGGACCCGACCACAGATACGCAGTATTTT.

CDR3: CASSEIPSNQPQHF. Here the CDR3 DNA reads TGCGCCAGCAGTGAGATCCCCTCCAATCAGCCCCAGCATTTT. This sequence joins TRBV10-1 and TRBJ1-5; no clear D gene. The germline CDR1 and CDR2 sequences are WNHNN and SYGVQD (reference sequence). This CDR3 region has 14 residues. V lost 2 bases and J lost 3, with 8 bases in between.